The rows below give T cell receptor beta chains drawn from one sample of a study of OX40 agonist ivuxolimab in advanced cancers. Using immunoSEQ multiplex PCR, the repertoire was profiled, and TCRdb retains in-frame clones only, with some absent. The sample includes about 51,000 clones, 84% of them seen just once. The sample in question was CD4+ or CD8+ T cells sorted from blood, obtained in a trial of the OX40 agonist ivuxolimab. These receptors were taken from an adult with an advanced solid tumor such as melanoma, head and neck, liver or kidney cancer. Each CDR3 is given with its conserved first and last residue. A D gene is named only where the DNA matches it firmly. Where a row states a size, it is once, few, many or the class of an expanded clone; other rows omit it.

clone_size cdr3_length j_call v_call d_call cdr3_nt cdr3_aa
NA 15 TRBJ2-3 TRBV7-6 TRBD2 TGTGCCAGCAGCTCGGGACTAGCGGTCACAGATACGCAGTATTTT CASSSGLAVTDTQYF
NA 16 TRBJ1-2 TRBV19 NA TGTGCCAGTAGTGTAGCTATATCCGACAGCAACTATGGCTACACCTTC CASSVAISDSNYGYTF
NA 16 TRBJ1-6 TRBV11-2 TRBD1 TGTGCCAGCAGCTTAGATCGGGCAGGGGGGATTTCACCCCTCCACTTT CASSLDRAGGISPLHF
NA 15 TRBJ2-7 TRBV4-2 TRBD2 TGTGCCAGCAGCCAAGCAAGCGGGGGGGCCGACGAGCAGTACTTC CASSQASGGADEQYF
NA 18 TRBJ1-6 TRBV11-2 NA TGTGCCAGCAGCTTAGACGGGGGCGGGGGAAGGGCAGGCTCACCCCTCCACTTT CASSLDGGGGRAGSPLHF
NA 14 TRBJ2-5 TRBV7-9 TRBD2 TGTGCCAGCACAAGCCGGGGGGTCCAAGAGACCCAGTACTTC CASTSRGVQETQYF
once 13 TRBJ1-1 TRBV7-2 NA TGTGCCAGCAGCGTCGGAAGGAACACTGAAGCTTTCTTT CASSVGRNTEAFF
NA 16 TRBJ2-3 TRBV7-2 TRBD2 TGTGCCAGCAGCTTGCGGGGGGGAGCCAGCACAGATACGCAGTATTTT CASSLRGGASTDTQYF
NA 15 TRBJ2-5 TRBV5-6 NA TGTGCCAGCAGCTTGGCCTTTGGGGGGAGAGAGATCCAGTACTTC CASSLAFGGREIQYF
once 13 TRBJ1-1 TRBV18 NA TGTGCCAGCTCCCCCACGGTAAGGACTGAAGCTTTCTTT CASSPTVRTEAFF
NA 12 TRBJ2-1 TRBV4-1 NA TGCGCCAGCAGCCAAGACCGGGGACTCCAGTTCTTC CASSQDRGLQFF
once 15 TRBJ2-3 TRBV7-6 NA TGTGCCAGCAGCTTTATAGACCTAAGCACAGATACGCAGTATTTT CASSFIDLSTDTQYF
once 15 TRBJ2-1 TRBV7-3 TRBD2 TGTGCCAGCAGCTTACAGCGCGGGGGGGCCGGTGAGCAGTTCTTC CASSLQRGGAGEQFF
NA 17 TRBJ2-7 TRBV5-5 TRBD2 TGTGCCAGCAGCCAAGATAGGACTAGCGGGAGGGCATACGAGCAGTACTTC CASSQDRTSGRAYEQYF
NA 14 TRBJ2-7 TRBV11-2 NA TGTGCCAGCAGCTGGGACCTAAAAACCTACGAGCAGTACTTC CASSWDLKTYEQYF
NA 15 TRBJ1-4 TRBV18 NA TGTGCCAGCTCACCACGGACCCCAGCAGGTGAAAAACTGTTTTTT CASSPRTPAGEKLFF
NA 14 TRBJ2-7 TRBV5-6 NA TGTGCCAGCAGTTATGGACTCATCTCCTACGAGCAGTACTTC CASSYGLISYEQYF
NA 15 TRBJ2-1 TRBV29-1 TRBD1 TGCAGCGTAATAGGACAGGGGACCCTAGACAATGAGCAGTTCTTC CSVIGQGTLDNEQFF
NA 14 TRBJ2-7 TRBV10-3 NA TGTGCCATCAGCACCGGGACGGATTTTTACGAGCAGTACTTC CAISTGTDFYEQYF
NA 14 TRBJ2-7 TRBV5-4 TRBD1 TGTGCCAGCAGTCACGACAGGGGGCGCTTCGAGCAGTACTTC CASSHDRGRFEQYF
once 14 TRBJ1-2 TRBV4-3 NA TGCGCCAGCAGCCAAGAAAGGGGCGCCGTTGGCTACACCTTC CASSQERGAVGYTF
NA 14 TRBJ1-1 TRBV11-3 NA TGTGCCAGCAGCTTCCAAGCCATGAACACTGAAGCTTTCTTT CASSFQAMNTEAFF
NA 15 TRBJ2-2 TRBV25-1 TRBD1 TGTGCCAGCAGTCCCGGGACAGGGTACACCGGGGAGCTGTTTTTT CASSPGTGYTGELFF
NA 13 TRBJ2-3 TRBV5-4 TRBD1 TGTGCCAGCAGCCGGGACAGTGGAGATACGCAGTATTTT CASSRDSGDTQYF
NA 13 TRBJ1-2 TRBV11-2 NA TGTGCCAGCAGCTTAGCGCAGGGGTTCGGCTACACCTTC CASSLAQGFGYTF
NA 14 TRBJ2-1 TRBV11-2 NA TGTGCCAGCAGCCGAGATCCCTGGGATAATGAGCAGTTCTTC CASSRDPWDNEQFF
NA 15 TRBJ2-5 TRBV5-1 TRBD1 TGCGCCAGCAGCTTGACAGGGGGGACCGGGGAGACCCAGTACTTC CASSLTGGTGETQYF
NA 15 TRBJ2-3 TRBV5-6 TRBD1 TGTGCCAGCAGCACGACAGGGGGACGCACAGATACGCAGTATTTT CASSTTGGRTDTQYF
NA 15 TRBJ2-5 TRBV7-9 TRBD2 TGTGCCAGCAGTTTAGGGACTAGCGGACAAGAGACCCAGTACTTC CASSLGTSGQETQYF
NA 12 TRBJ2-7 TRBV7-3 NA TGTGCCAGCAGCTGGGCAGACTACGAGCAGTACTTC CASSWADYEQYF
once 13 TRBJ1-5 TRBV10-3 TRBD1 TGTGCCAATCGACAGGGGAAAGATCAGCCCCAGCATTTT CANRQGKDQPQHF
few 14 TRBJ2-3 TRBV5-4 TRBD1 TGTGCCAGCAGACCGGGACAGGCCACAGATACGCAGTATTTT CASRPGQATDTQYF
NA 15 TRBJ1-2 TRBV2 TRBD1 TGTGCCAGCAGTACCACAGGGGTTCGGGGCTATGGCTACACCTTC CASSTTGVRGYGYTF
NA 14 TRBJ1-1 TRBV2 NA TGTGCCAGCGGTCCGTATACCTCTAACACTGAAGCTTTCTTT CASGPYTSNTEAFF
NA 12 TRBJ2-7 TRBV7-5 NA TGTGCCAGAAGCCCGGACAGGGCCGAGCAGTACTTC CARSPDRAEQYF
once 13 TRBJ1-1 TRBV6-5 NA TGTGCCAGCAGTTACGTGGGGGGAACTGAAGCTTTCTTT CASSYVGGTEAFF
NA 16 TRBJ1-5 TRBV2 NA TGTGCCAGCAGACGGACCATTCTTGGGGGGCATCAGCCCCAGCATTTT CASRRTILGGHQPQHF
NA 13 TRBJ2-1 TRBV5-7 NA TGTGCCAGCAGCTTGGGGGGGCTCAATGAGCAGTTCTTC CASSLGGLNEQFF
NA 14 TRBJ1-5 TRBV4-3 NA TGCGCCAGCAGCCAAGAGGTAGGGAATCAGCCCCAGCATTTT CASSQEVGNQPQHF
few 12 TRBJ1-2 TRBV5-6 NA TGTGCCAGCAGCTTACAAAACTATGGCTACACCTTC CASSLQNYGYTF
NA 16 TRBJ2-6 TRBV11-1 NA TGTGCCAGCAGCTTAGCTCGGGTCTCTAGGGCCAACGTCCTGACTTTC CASSLARVSRANVLTF
NA 17 TRBJ2-2 TRBV11-2 TRBD2 TGTGCCAGCAGCTTAGACCTACTAGCGGGGGGGGGCGGGGAGCTGTTTTTT CASSLDLLAGGGGELFF
NA 13 TRBJ2-1 TRBV9 NA TGTGCCAGCAGCGTAGGAGTCCATACCGAGCAGTTCTTC CASSVGVHTEQFF
NA 16 TRBJ2-5 TRBV5-4 TRBD1 TGTGCCAGCAGCTCCACCTCGGGACAGGGGGGGGAGACCCAGTACTTC CASSSTSGQGGETQYF
NA 15 TRBJ1-2 TRBV14 NA TGTGCCAGCAGCCAACCGGGACTGCTAGACTATGGCTACACCTTC CASSQPGLLDYGYTF
NA 15 TRBJ2-7 TRBV5-8 NA TGTGCCAGCAGCTCCGGGACACTTCGCTCCTACGAGCAGTACTTC CASSSGTLRSYEQYF
NA 15 TRBJ2-3 TRBV2 TRBD2 TGTGCCAGCAGCGTACTAGCGGGGGGGCCGGATACGCAGTATTTT CASSVLAGGPDTQYF
NA 16 TRBJ2-1 TRBV4-2 NA TGTGCCAGCACCCACTCTGGGGGGGCCTCCTACAATGAGCAGTTCTTC CASTHSGGASYNEQFF
NA 15 TRBJ1-2 TRBV19 NA TGTGCCAGTCACCCCCCCGGGGCCCTTAAGGGGGGCTACACCTTC CASHPPGALKGGYTF
NA 16 TRBJ1-6 TRBV11-1 NA TGTGCCAGCAGCTTTGGACAGAGCTCCTATAATTCACCCCTCCACTTT CASSFGQSSYNSPLHF
NA 14 TRBJ1-3 TRBV10-3 NA TGTGCCATCACCTCCACAGGGACTGGAAACACCATATATTTT CAITSTGTGNTIYF
once 14 TRBJ2-7 TRBV2 NA TGTGCCAGCAGTGATCCGGGCGGGGACTACGAGCAGTACTTC CASSDPGGDYEQYF
once 14 TRBJ2-3 TRBV5-1 NA TGCGCCAGCAGCTCCACCAAGGGGACAGATACGCAGTATTTT CASSSTKGTDTQYF
NA 14 TRBJ1-6 TRBV5-1 TRBD1 TGCGCCAGCAGCCTGGACAGGGGGCCTTCACCCCTCCACTTT CASSLDRGPSPLHF
NA 16 TRBJ1-4 TRBV2 NA TGTGCCAGCAAGCGGTCGGTTCCTGCAACTAATGAAAAACTGTTTTTT CASKRSVPATNEKLFF